The sample holds many counts of the clone carrying this T cell receptor beta chain. Its antigen remains unknown. The data originate from a study of T cells in Graves' hyperthyroidism and ophthalmopathy. V trimming: 1 base; J trimming: 0 bases; junction bases outside the gene matches: 8. The germline gives CDR1 DFQATT, CDR2 SNEGSKA (reference sequence). This CDR3 has 17 amino acids. Study conclusions and caveats: Most thyroid clonotypes with frequency above 0.001 were detected in blood.

RNA transcripts gave rise to amplified TCR beta CDR3 regions. Researchers ran a first-round RT-PCR on the TCR CDR3 using the HTBI primer set. MiXCR, run by TCRdb on the multiplex PCR reads, gives a single entry per CDR3 protein. The profile shows approximately 530,000 distinct CDR3 sequences, just under 20% of them singletons. Patients were excluded for uncontrolled infection, other autoimmune disease, pregnancy or lactation. PBMCs were derived from about 10 ml fresh peripheral blood. The sequencing input was blood. The rearrangement joins TRBV20-1 to TRBJ2-1, with TRBD2 matching over 8 bases. The clonotype was recovered from a man in his forties with Graves' ophthalmopathy. The CDR3 DNA is TGCAGTGCTAGAGGATCACTAGCGGACAGCTCCTACAATGAGCAGTTCTTC. This translates into CSARGSLADSSYNEQFF.